This TCR beta chain came from a study of blood T cell repertoires in COVID-19 (dated by TCRdb to about 2020). Describing the broader study: Collaborator samples came from the United States, Italy and Spain and covered acute and convalescent phases of COVID-19. Subjects who had been exposed to COVID-19, were actively infected with it, or had recovered from it provided the deeply sampled blood TCRbeta repertoires that made up the dataset. Nearly every sample came with metadata listing a de-identified subject ID, COVID-19 status, age in years and sex. Samples were obtained from the ongoing ImmuneRACE study (first 160 participants) and from about 1,300 subjects provided by 6 global collaborators. Where HLA class I and class II types were available, the types were taken from metadata supplied by the sample provider, not from assay-based typing. The prospective study material was composed of cDNA or gDNA derived from T cells, B-cell-depleted T cells, or PBMCs. A freely available public database, intended as a resource for researchers studying the immune response to SARS-CoV-2, is where the repertoires were released.

The CDR3, cysteine through phenylalanine, is 16 amino acids long. The only DNA kept is the CDR3, 48 bases in frame from the first base. Trimming leaves V shorter by 2 bases and J shorter by 2 bases, with the junction holding 6 bases beyond the gene matches. From a lookup of the germline V gene (reference sequence), CDR1 and CDR2 are GTSNPN and SVGIG. TCRbeta CDR3 regions were amplified from genomic DNA using the immunoSEQ Assay, a bias-controlled multiplex PCR. Under the source paper's analysis protocol: The number of nucleated cells in each sample was estimated by amplification of reference gene primers within the assay. To quantify the absolute abundance of each unique TCRbeta CDR3 rearrangement, sequence reads were collapsed and filtered. For each sample, productive Simpson clonality was calculated by taking the square root of Simpson's diversity index across productive rearrangements. TCRdb took over this immuneACCESS table, retaining in-frame rearrangements with V and J assigned. Such tables are incomplete; in checked studies, under half of the missing clones stem from an unresolved V gene, and the remainder is unexplained. The V and J calls and the clone size are those of that table, but D and trimming were determined from the DNA. This sample has 15,000 to 20,000 clones in its table, and nearly 90% of those were observed once. 49% of the sample lies in the top ten.

This clone occurred once. The specificity of this receptor is unknown. Base qualities are not provided; no much larger clone lies one nucleotide away. The full study reports these points: The amount of clinical and demographic metadata varied by source and participant and was provided uncurated.

Each collaborating institution followed its own protocols to collect whole blood in K2EDTA tubes. For TCRbeta analysis, collaborator samples were shipped as frozen whole blood, as isolated PBMCs, or as DNA extracted from either sample type. This sequence was found in a human donor in a cohort sampled during active COVID-19. The sequence is built from TRBV30 and TRBJ2-3, with TRBD2 identical over 11 junction bases. The source material was peripheral blood. The DNA sequence is TGTGCCTGGAGTCCGGGGACTAGCGGTTTCACAGATACGCAGTATTTT. It translates to CAWSPGTSGFTDTQYF.